This T cell receptor beta chain comes out of a study of T cells after yellow fever vaccination. Study observations and caveats: The booster saw the reappearance of most primary-vaccination clones (nearly 98% CD4, almost 90% CD8).

TCRdb analysed the 5' RACE reads with MiXCR anew, one entry per CDR3 protein. The repertoire holds under 350,000 distinct CDR3 sequences, with over 4% as singletons. The CDR3 runs to 17 residues. This clonotype was counted a few times. Its specificity is not known. V is TRBV21-1 and J is TRBJ2-3. TRBV21-1 counts as a pseudogene. This clonotype was obtained from a young man who received the YFV17D yellow fever vaccine. This sample comprised PBMCs, obtained 5 days after the yellow fever booster vaccination. The CDR3 region has the DNA TGTGCCAGCAGCAACCGCTGGGCTAGCGGGGGCACAGATACGCAGTATTTT. It codes for CASSNRWASGGTDTQYF.